What follows are 27 T cell receptor beta chains derived from one specimen sequenced in a study of shared clonotypes between healthy human individuals. CD45RO-negative CD8 cells positively selected for CCR7 made up the naive population, which excluded terminally differentiated effector memory CD45RA+ cells. TCRdb's table, derived via immunoSEQ multiplex PCR, lists solely in-frame clones and lacks some. The table has about 2.1 million clones, about 93% seen once. Sequenced: naive CD8+ T cells from PBMCs. The receptors were gathered from a man between 18 and 29 years old in good health. Some clones in this sample may be carry-over from other donors' samples.

The V call is TRBV2, the J call TRBJ1-4; no firm D call. The CDR3 totals 15 residues. Trimming left V 0 bases short and J 4 bases short, with 9 bases between. The germline V gene has CDR1 SNHLY and CDR2 FYNNEI. The CDR3 loop is CASSEARAFNEKLFF. The DNA for the CDR3 is TGTGCCAGCAGTGAAGCGCGGGCGTTTAATGAAAAACTGTTTTTT.

The chain carries TRBV28 and TRBJ2-3, with 7 bases matching TRBD2. The CDR3 is 15 amino acids. Germline V lookup: CDR1 MDHEN, CDR2 SYDVKM. The V gene end was trimmed by 2 bases and the J gene end by 6 bases; junction bases not matched to a gene: 8. DNA for the CDR3: TGTGCCAGCAGTTTAATGGCGGGAGAGTGGGATACGCAGTATTTT. This translates into CASSLMAGEWDTQYF.

The V gene is TRBV5-6, the J gene TRBJ2-3; TRBD2 agrees at 10 bases. There are 16 residues in the CDR3. V trimming: 2 bases; J trimming: 2 bases; junction bases outside the gene matches: 5. Germline loops: CDR1 SGHDT, CDR2 YYEEEE. The chain's CDR3 is CASSFSSGSPTDTQYF. As DNA, the CDR3 is TGTGCCAGCAGCTTTTCTAGCGGGAGCCCCACAGATACGCAGTATTTT.

Regarding this clone: Germline and junction disagree at one end, which may indicate a read error. This chain links TRBV10-3 with TRBJ1-3; 7 bases match TRBD1. This CDR3 region has 16 residues. Looked up from germline, CDR1 is ENHRY and CDR2 is SYGVKD. The CDR3 nucleotides read TGTGCCGTCAGAGATCCAGGGGGGGGCTCTGGAAACACCATATATTTT. Protein: CAVRDPGGGSGNTIYF.

This clone is a singleton in its sample. The gene calls are TRBV27 and TRBJ2-1, with D perhaps matching TRBD1 or TRBD2 (5 bases each). Trimming took off 7 bases at V and 9 bases at J, with 13 bases between the two ends. This CDR3 region has 12 residues. Germline loops: CDR1 MNHEY, CDR2 SMNVEV (reference sequence). CDR3 amino acids: CASTGTRGEQFF. The CDR3 region has the DNA TGTGCCAGCACCGGGACCAGAGGTGAGCAGTTCTTC.

This chain connects TRBV9 to TRBJ2-1; TRBD2 matches 7 bases. This CDR3 region has 16 residues. Germline CDR1 is SGDLS and CDR2 is YYNGEE. With 3 bases clipped from V and 7 bases from J, the junction kept 13 bases outside the gene matches. The CDR3 DNA reads as TGTGCCAGCAGCGACCCAATGGATGAGCGGGGAAATGAGCAGTTCTTC. Translating gives CASSDPMDERGNEQFF. Variable domain in full (rest from reference TRBV9 and TRBJ2-1): DSGVTQTPKHLITATGQRVTLRCSPRSGDLSVYWYQQSLDQGLQFLIQYYNGEERAKGNILERFSAQQFPDLHSELNLSSLELGDSALYFCASSDPMDERGNEQFFGPGTRLTVL.

This chain links TRBV5-1 with TRBJ2-7, with 9 nucleotides matching TRBD1. Unmatched junction bases numbered 15, after V lost 7 bases and J lost 7 bases. Germline V gene lookup returns CDR1 SGHRS and CDR2 YFSETQ. This CDR3 spans 15 amino acids. The CDR3 DNA is TGCGCCAGCTGCCCGAGGGGACAGGGACATGGGGAGCAGTACTTC. It yields the protein CASCPRGQGHGEQYF. The full variable domain, completed using reference TRBV5-1 and TRBJ2-7, is KAGVTQTPRYLIKTRGQQVTLSCSPISGHRSVSWYQQTPGQGLQFLFEYFSETQRNKGNFPGRFSGRQFSNSRSEMNVSTLELGDSALYLCASCPRGQGHGEQYFGPGTRLTVT.

V gene TRBV7-9 combines with J gene TRBJ1-2; D ambiguous. The CDR3 consists of 15 residues. CDR1 and CDR2 (germline): SEHNR, FQNEAQ (reference sequence). V lost 1 base to trimming and J lost 1 base, with 10 bases between them. The CDR3 nucleotides read TGTGCCAGCAGCTTAGGGATAGGGATTAACTATGGCTACACCTTC. It is translated as CASSLGIGINYGYTF.

CDR3 protein: CASSQADGAPTGAFF. CDR3 bases: TGTGCCAGCAGCCAAGCGGACGGGGCCCCCACGGGAGCTTTCTTT. The genes are TRBV14 and TRBJ1-1; perhaps TRBD1 as D (5 bases). CDR3 size: 15 residues. Trimming cost V 1 base and J 10 bases, with 19 bases left between them. Germline-derived CDR1 and CDR2 are SGHDN and FVKESK.

The chain joins TRBV19 to TRBJ2-2; TRBD1 aligns across 9 bases. The CDR3 consists of 21 residues. Germline CDR1 is LNHDA and CDR2 is SQIVND (reference sequence). With V trimmed by 3 bases and J by 6 bases, 23 bases remained unmatched. In DNA form, the CDR3 reads TGTGCCAGTAGTATGTGGGCGGTGTCCACCGGGACAGGGAATTTTGCCGGGGAGCTGTTTTTT. Translating it yields CASSMWAVSTGTGNFAGELFF.

This clone was counted between two and nine times. CDR3 DNA sequence: TGTGCCAGCAGCTTTCAGAGGATCTATGGCTACACCTTC. Protein sequence: CASSFQRIYGYTF. The chain employs TRBV13 and TRBJ1-2, with D unclear. Between the trimmed V and J ends, which lost 3 bases and 4 bases, there was a span of 9 bases. CDR3 length equals 13 residues. CDR1 and CDR2 from the germline V gene are PRHDT and FYEKMQ (reference sequence).

The chain combines TRBV7-2 with TRBJ2-1, with 9 bases aligning to TRBD2. The CDR3 totals 14 residues. The germline V gene encodes CDR1 SGHTA and CDR2 FQGNSA. V lost 7 bases and J lost 8; bases outside the gene matches: 9. The CDR3, as DNA: TGTGCCAGCAAGGGACTAGCTGTCTGGGATGAGCAGTTCTTC. Residues: CASKGLAVWDEQFF.

V and J are TRBV11-3 and TRBJ1-3; D is undetermined. Trimming left V 5 bases short and J 0 bases short, with 20 bases between. CDR1 is SGHNT and CDR2 is YENEEA in the germline V gene. This CDR3 contains 18 residues. The DNA for the CDR3 is TGTGCCAGCAGCCCATACCATATGATGCCGAGCTCTGGAAACACCATATATTTT. It is translated as CASSPYHMMPSSGNTIYF.

The V and J genes are TRBV9 and TRBJ1-1, with a weak D call TRBD1 (5 bases). The V end lost 3 bases, the J end lost 1 base, and 16 bases lay between the germline ends. The CDR3 sequence is 16 residues long. Germline CDR1 reads SGDLS; CDR2 reads YYNGEE. CDR3: CASSALGHSGNTEAFF. The CDR3 DNA is TGTGCCAGCAGCGCACTAGGACACAGCGGGAACACTGAAGCTTTCTTT.

The gene calls are TRBV10-1 and TRBJ2-7; no reliable D call. Germline V gene data show CDR1 as WNHNN and CDR2 as SYGVQD (reference sequence). The ends were cut back, 4 bases at V and 3 bases at J, with 10 bases in the middle. The CDR3 extends over 13 amino acids. The CDR3 is CASSGRDFYEQYF. In DNA, the CDR3 is TGCGCCAGCAGTGGTAGGGATTTCTACGAGCAGTACTTC.

The chain is built from TRBV5-1 and TRBJ2-5, with 7 nucleotides matching TRBD1. The CDR3 consists of 14 residues. With V trimmed by 4 bases and J by 2 bases, 5 bases remained unmatched. From germline, CDR1 is SGHRS and CDR2 YFSETQ. In nucleotides, the CDR3 is TGCGCCAGCAGCCGACCGGGACAGCAAGAGACCCAGTACTTC. It specifies CASSRPGQQETQYF.

This chain links TRBV5-1 with TRBJ2-3, with D maybe TRBD1 (6 bases). Germline loops: CDR1 SGHRS, CDR2 YFSETQ. V was trimmed by 1 base and J by 4 bases, leaving 16 bases between them. The CDR3 has 16 residues. CDR3 bases: TGCGCCAGCAGCTTGTCCTCCAGGGGATCGTCAGATACGCAGTATTTT. Amino acid sequence: CASSLSSRGSSDTQYF.

This clone was found once. The V call is TRBV5-1, the J call TRBJ2-1, with D unresolved. Looked up from germline, CDR1 is SGHRS and CDR2 is YFSETQ. V was shortened by 0 bases and J by 2 bases, with 9 bases between the two germline ends. The CDR3 runs to 15 residues. CDR3 amino acids: CASSLELIAYNEQFF. In DNA form, the CDR3 reads TGCGCCAGCAGCTTGGAACTGATCGCCTACAATGAGCAGTTCTTC.

V and J are TRBV6-5 and TRBJ2-7, with 7 bases aligning to TRBD2. This CDR3 contains 15 residues. Trimming took 4 bases from V and 2 from J; bases not matched to a gene: 8. Germline lookup yields CDR1 MNHEY and CDR2 SVGAGI. The CDR3 reads CASSSNAGAPYEQYF. As DNA, the CDR3 is TGTGCCAGCAGTTCCAATGCGGGAGCTCCCTACGAGCAGTACTTC.

The chain links TRBV27 to TRBJ2-5; 7 positions match TRBD2. Trimming cost V 5 bases and J 5 bases; bases outside gene matches: 11. Germline V CDR1 and CDR2: MNHEY, SMNVEV (reference sequence). CDR3 length: 15 amino acids. DNA for the CDR3: TGTGCCAGCAGTGAGACTAGCAGACTCTTGGAGACCCAGTACTTC. As protein: CASSETSRLLETQYF.

This chain uses TRBV5-1 with TRBJ2-2; D is ambiguous. V gave up 1 base and J gave up 0 bases, with 7 bases separating them. Germline lookup yields CDR1 SGHRS and CDR2 YFSETQ. This CDR3 region has 15 residues. The CDR3 DNA follows: TGCGCCAGCAGCTTGCTAGATACGAACACCGGGGAGCTGTTTTTT. As protein: CASSLLDTNTGELFF.

The genes are TRBV7-9 and TRBJ2-5, with 12 bases matching TRBD1. J was trimmed by 2 bases and V by 6 bases; bases with no gene match: 7. Germline-derived CDR1 and CDR2 are SEHNR and FQNEAQ (reference sequence). This CDR3 has 16 amino acids. DNA for the CDR3: TGTGCCAGCAGACAGGGACAGGGGGCATGGCAAGAGACCCAGTACTTC. Translated, it gives CASRQGQGAWQETQYF.

V is TRBV6-1 and J is TRBJ1-1; the D is unclear. Germline lookup yields CDR1 MNHNS and CDR2 SASEGT. The CDR3 sequence is 14 residues long. Trimming took off 2 bases at V and 3 bases at J, with 10 bases between the two ends. The CDR3 DNA is TGTGCCAGCAGTGAATTTCTTGGGGACACTGAAGCTTTCTTT. It codes for CASSEFLGDTEAFF.

This clone was seen a handful of times. This chain connects TRBV19 to TRBJ1-5, with TRBD1 identical over 7 bases. The CDR3 is made up of 13 amino acids. CDR1 is LNHDA, CDR2 SQIVND, per germline (reference sequence). The V segment lost 7 bases and the J segment 5 bases; nucleotides outside the gene matches: 5. The CDR3 DNA reads as TGTGCCAGTATGGGGGACAGTCATCAGCCCCAGCATTTT. This sequence encodes CASMGDSHQPQHF.

The chain joins TRBV5-4 to TRBJ2-1, with a possible D match to TRBD2 (5 bases). The V gene's germline CDR1 is SGHNT and CDR2 YYREEE (reference sequence). V lost 0 bases and J 2 bases, leaving 6 bases between the germline ends. CDR3 length: 14 amino acids. As DNA, the CDR3 is TGTGCCAGCAGCTTGGACGGGACCTACAATGAGCAGTTCTTC. This gives the protein CASSLDGTYNEQFF.

V gene TRBV6-5 combines with J gene TRBJ2-7; 8 bases are shared with TRBD1. The junction had 3 bases not matched to a gene; V was cut back by 5 bases and J by 3 bases. The CDR3 has 13 residues. The germline V gene encodes CDR1 MNHEY and CDR2 SVGAGI. CDR3 sequence: CASSHDRGYEQYF. Written as DNA, the CDR3 is TGTGCCAGCAGTCACGACAGGGGCTACGAGCAGTACTTC.

The CDR3 DNA reads as TGTGCCAGCAGCTTACTAGCGGGAGCTCTAAATGAGCAGTTCTTC. This translates into CASSLLAGALNEQFF. The genes are TRBV7-3 and TRBJ2-1, with 10 nucleotides matching TRBD2. Germline CDR1 is SGHTA and CDR2 is FQGTGA. The length of the CDR3 is 15 residues. Germline trimming cut 2 bases from V and 7 bases from J; bases unmatched to any gene: 5.